These 31 T cell receptor beta chains originate from one sample sequenced in a study of blood T cell repertoires in COVID-19. Measured with immunoSEQ multiplex PCR; TCRdb has only the in-frame clones, and not every one. The sample lists around 100,000 clones, about nine tenths occurring once. Input material: peripheral blood. The receptor set was obtained from a woman between 45 and 60 years old with COVID-19, enrolled during active disease.

This sequence joins TRBV14 and TRBJ1-5; perhaps TRBD1 as D (6 bases). CDR1 and CDR2 (germline): SGHDN, FVKESK. The ends were cut back, 1 base at V and 5 bases at J, with 9 bases in the middle. The CDR3 covers 14 residues. CDR3 region: CASSQGPGDQPQHF. In nucleotides, the CDR3 is TGTGCCAGCAGCCAAGGCCCAGGGGATCAGCCCCAGCATTTT.

The chain is built from TRBV7-2 and TRBJ2-2; D is undetermined. Germline V lookup: CDR1 SGHTA, CDR2 FQGNSA. The CDR3 runs 11 residues. The V end was cut by 7 bases, the J end by 8 bases, with 8 bases between. In DNA, the CDR3 is TGTGCCAGCACCTCCTTAGGGGAGCTGTTTTTT. Its translation is CASTSLGELFF.

The rearrangement links TRBV12-3 or TRBV12-4 to TRBJ2-1; 9 nucleotides match TRBD1. This CDR3 has 12 amino acids. The ends lost 8 bases at V and 9 bases at J; junction bases unmatched: 5. The chain's CDR3 is CASRGQGREQFF. The CDR3 DNA is TGTGCCAGCCGGGGACAGGGTCGTGAGCAGTTCTTC.

This chain links TRBV6-5 with TRBJ2-3, with D perhaps TRBD2 (6 bases). This CDR3 region has 13 residues. The V end was cut by 8 bases, the J end by 0 bases, with 9 bases between. Germline values: CDR1 MNHEY, CDR2 SVGAGI. The CDR3 bases are TGTGCCAGCGCGGGGACTAGCACAGATACGCAGTATTTT. Protein product: CASAGTSTDTQYF.

The V and J genes are TRBV6-2 or TRBV6-3 and TRBJ2-1; 12 nucleotides match TRBD2. Per germline, CDR1 MNHEY and CDR2 SVGEGT. The CDR3 totals 15 residues. V lost 6 bases to trimming and J lost 6 bases; unmatched junction nucleotides: 6. CDR3 DNA: TGTGCCAGCAGCCTCGGACTAGCGGGAAGCAATGAGCAGTTCTTC. This encodes CASSLGLAGSNEQFF.

This rearrangement joins TRBV7-8 to TRBJ2-1; 7 bases are a match to TRBD2. CDR1 and CDR2 from the germline V gene are SGHVS and FQNEAQ. Trimming at V came to 5 bases and at J to 2 bases, leaving 9 bases not matched to a gene. The CDR3 has 16 amino acids. The chain's CDR3 is CASSGRASGAYNEQFF. The DNA for the CDR3 is TGTGCCAGCAGCGGAAGAGCAAGCGGGGCCTACAATGAGCAGTTCTTC.

This chain connects TRBV7-9 to TRBJ2-5, with 15 bases matching TRBD2. This CDR3 has 18 residues. Germline V gene sequence: CDR1 SEHNR, CDR2 FQNEAQ (reference sequence). Germline trimming cut 4 bases from V and 7 bases from J; bases unmatched to any gene: 13. CDR3 residues: CASSSGTSGGFSRVTQYF. The CDR3 region has the DNA TGTGCCAGCAGCTCGGGGACTAGCGGGGGGTTCTCACGAGTGACCCAGTACTTC.

The chain couples TRBV7-8 to TRBJ2-1; 14 bases are shared with TRBD2. After removal of 5 bases from V and 10 bases from J, the junction contained 10 bases not matched to a gene. The CDR3 runs to 16 residues. Germline assignment: CDR1 SGHVS and CDR2 FQNEAQ. The CDR3 DNA reads TGTGCCAGCAGCCGAGCGACTAGCGGGGGGGCAAGGGAGCAGTTCTTC. As protein: CASSRATSGGAREQFF.

V is TRBV30 and J is TRBJ1-2; 11 nucleotides match TRBD1. Unmatched junction bases numbered 8, after V lost 4 bases and J lost 4 bases. CDR1 is GTSNPN, CDR2 SVGIG, per germline (reference sequence). This CDR3 is built from 15 residues. CDR3 DNA sequence: TGTGCCTGGAATCCGGCAGGACAGGGGGCCTATGGCTACACCTTC. Residues: CAWNPAGQGAYGYTF. The variable domain in full, with the rest retrieved from reference TRBV30 and TRBJ1-2, is SQTIHQWPATLVQPVGSPLSLECTVEGTSNPNLYWYRQAAGRGLQLLFYSVGIGQISSEVPQNLSASRPQDRQFILSSKKLLLSDSGFYLCAWNPAGQGAYGYTFGSGTRLTVV.

V is TRBV5-4 and J is TRBJ2-5, with D unclear. Germline CDR1 reads SGHNT; CDR2 reads YYREEE (reference sequence). Trimming cost V 1 base and J 2 bases, with 18 bases left between them. This CDR3 has 17 amino acids. The chain's CDR3 is CASSLFRSIDSQETQYF. DNA for the CDR3: TGTGCCAGCAGCTTGTTTCGGTCGATAGACTCACAAGAGACCCAGTACTTC.

The genes are TRBV10-3 and TRBJ2-7, with 10 bases lining up with TRBD2. With 0 bases clipped from V and 7 bases from J, the junction kept 9 bases outside the gene matches. The CDR3 spans 16 residues. Looked up from germline, CDR1 is ENHRY and CDR2 is SYGVKD. The chain's CDR3 is CAISESVSGGVDEQYF. In DNA, the CDR3 is TGTGCCATCAGTGAGTCGGTCAGCGGGGGGGTGGATGAGCAGTACTTC.

J is TRBJ2-3 and V is TRBV14; the D gene is possibly TRBD2 (7 bases). This CDR3 has 15 amino acids. V lost 7 bases to trimming and J lost 0 bases, with 14 bases between them. Germline-derived CDR1 and CDR2 are SGHDN and FVKESK. The CDR3 loop reads CASTPRGASTDTQYF. CDR3 nucleotides: TGTGCCAGCACCCCTCGGGGGGCTAGCACAGATACGCAGTATTTT.

Concerning this clone itself: Compared with germline, one end of the junction differs, possibly owing to a read error. The V call is TRBV5-5, the J call TRBJ1-2; 9 bases are shared with TRBD1. Germline CDR1 reads SGHKS; CDR2 reads YYEKEE (reference sequence). The CDR3 is 19 residues long. The CDR3 DNA sequence: TGTGCCGGCAGCTTGCACCGGACGGGGGGGACAGGGCCAGCTTATGGCTACACCTTC. Its protein product is CAGSLHRTGGTGPAYGYTF.

This chain connects TRBV2 to TRBJ1-6; 9 bases map to TRBD1. V lost 6 bases and J lost 7; bases outside the gene matches: 1. This CDR3 spans 13 amino acids. Germline lookup yields CDR1 SNHLY and CDR2 FYNNEI. CDR3 sequence (DNA): TGTGCCAGCAGAGGACAGGGGAATTCACCCCTCCACTTT. Its translation: CASRGQGNSPLHF.

The rearrangement links TRBV7-3 to TRBJ2-1; tentatively, D is TRBD1 (5 bases). From germline, CDR1 is SGHTA and CDR2 FQGTGA. CDR3 length: 14 residues. Trimming cost V 5 bases and J 4 bases, with 12 bases left between them. The CDR3 is CASSKNGAYNEQFF. The CDR3 coding sequence is TGTGCCAGCAGCAAAAATGGGGCTTACAATGAGCAGTTCTTC.

The chain recombines TRBV14 with TRBJ1-3; D gene ambiguous. V lost 4 bases and J 0 bases, leaving 13 bases between the germline ends. The CDR3 spans 16 residues. Germline CDR1 SGHDN, CDR2 FVKESK. CDR3 residues: CASSLDTLFSGNTIYF. CDR3 nucleotide sequence: TGTGCCAGCAGCCTTGACACTCTTTTCTCTGGAAACACCATATATTTT. The full variable domain, with the rest looked up from reference TRBV14 and TRBJ1-3, is EAGVTQFPSHSVIEKGQTVTLRCDPISGHDNLYWYRRVMGKEIKFLLHFVKESKQDESGMPNNRFLAERTGGTYSTLKVQPAELEDSGVYFCASSLDTLFSGNTIYFGEGSWLTVV.

V and J are TRBV11-2 and TRBJ2-7, with D possibly TRBD2 on 5 matching bases. The CDR3 consists of 14 residues. V shed 5 bases and J shed 3 bases, with 14 bases lying between them. Germline assignment: CDR1 SGHAT and CDR2 FQNNGV. The CDR3: CASSDELGSYEQYF. For the CDR3, the DNA is TGTGCCAGCAGCGACGAGTTGGGGAGCTACGAGCAGTACTTC.

The chain uses TRBV6-5 and TRBJ1-2; 8 nucleotides match TRBD1. The length of the CDR3 is 15 residues. Germline trimming cut 7 bases from V and 1 base from J; bases unmatched to any gene: 8. Germline V lookup: CDR1 MNHEY, CDR2 SVGAGI. The CDR3: CASNGQGVINYGYTF. The CDR3 region has the DNA TGTGCCAGCAATGGACAGGGTGTCATTAACTATGGCTACACCTTC.

The chain combines TRBV18 with TRBJ1-1, with a tentative D call TRBD1 (6 bases). With 3 bases removed from V and 7 bases from J, the gap between germline ends came to 9 bases. Germline CDR1 reads KGHSH; CDR2 reads LQKENI. The CDR3 is made up of 12 amino acids. The CDR3 is CASSPDRVEAFF. For the CDR3, the DNA is TGTGCCAGCTCACCGGACAGAGTTGAAGCTTTCTTT.

This chain links TRBV29-1 with TRBJ2-5; a possible D gene is TRBD1 (7 bases). Germline V gene lookup returns CDR1 SQVTM and CDR2 ANQGSEA. V lost 0 bases to trimming and J lost 5 bases, with 16 bases between them. This CDR3 has 15 amino acids. The CDR3 sequence: CSVEEQGQGGETQYF. The CDR3 bases are TGCAGCGTTGAAGAACAGGGCCAGGGGGGTGAGACCCAGTACTTC.

The V and J genes are TRBV6-6 and TRBJ2-6; a possible D gene is TRBD1 (5 bases). Germline CDR1 is MNHNY and CDR2 is SVGAGI (reference sequence). V was clipped by 6 bases and J by 2 bases, with 11 bases between them. The CDR3 is 15 residues long. CDR3 protein: CASRVAGTGANVLTF. In DNA, the CDR3 is TGTGCCAGCAGAGTCGCAGGGACTGGGGCCAACGTCCTGACTTTC.

This chain joins TRBV10-3 and TRBJ1-2; 7 bases match TRBD1. Trimming at V came to 0 bases and at J to 4 bases, leaving 2 bases not matched to a gene. Germline-derived CDR1 and CDR2 are ENHRY and SYGVKD. This CDR3 contains 14 residues. For the CDR3, the DNA is TGTGCCATCAGTGAGTCCGACAGGGTCTATGGCTACACCTTC. This codes for CAISESDRVYGYTF.

This rearrangement joins TRBV2 to TRBJ2-5; tentative D call: TRBD2 (6 bases). Germline loops: CDR1 SNHLY, CDR2 FYNNEI. The CDR3 has 15 residues. V was shortened by 6 bases and J by 0 bases, with 14 bases between the two germline ends. CDR3 in amino acids: CASRRTTQYQETQYF. In nucleotides, the CDR3 is TGTGCCAGCAGAAGGACTACCCAGTACCAAGAGACCCAGTACTTC.

This clone was seen ten or more times. The chain carries TRBV7-9 and TRBJ2-1; D might be TRBD2 (5 bases). The CDR3 runs to 14 residues. Per the germline V gene, CDR1 is SEHNR and CDR2 is FQNEAQ (reference sequence). V shed 2 bases and J shed 10 bases, with 15 bases lying between them. The CDR3 here is CASSLSLAPWEQFF. The CDR3 DNA sequence: TGTGCCAGCAGCTTAAGTCTAGCCCCATGGGAGCAGTTCTTC. The whole variable domain, filled in from reference TRBV7-9 and TRBJ2-1, reads DTGVSQNPRHKITKRGQNVTFRCDPISEHNRLYWYRQTLGQGPEFLTYFQNEAQLEKSRLLSDRFSAERPKGSFSTLEIQRTEQGDSAMYLCASSLSLAPWEQFFGPGTRLTVL.

The V gene is TRBV9, the J gene TRBJ1-2; D may be TRBD1 (5 bases). This CDR3 has 14 residues. Germline V gene sequence: CDR1 SGDLS, CDR2 YYNGEE. V lost 0 bases and J lost 4, with 10 bases in between. The CDR3 is CASSVEGVPYGYTF. DNA of the CDR3: TGTGCCAGCAGCGTAGAAGGGGTGCCCTATGGCTACACCTTC.

This clone occurred a few times. The chain links TRBV19 to TRBJ2-1; possibly TRBD2 for D (5 bases). Trimming stripped 3 bases from V and 9 bases from J, with 9 bases between. Per germline, CDR1 LNHDA and CDR2 SQIVND (reference sequence). The CDR3 has 12 residues. CDR3 in amino acids: CASSIPRGEQFF. Here the CDR3 DNA reads TGTGCCAGTAGTATTCCTCGGGGTGAGCAGTTCTTC.

The gene calls are TRBV5-4 and TRBJ2-5; 8 bases align to TRBD2. V shed 4 bases and J 4 bases; nucleotides not matched to a gene: 9. From germline, CDR1 is SGHNT and CDR2 YYREEE (reference sequence). The CDR3 length is 15 residues. CDR3 sequence: CASSQLGLVPETQYF. The CDR3 DNA reads TGTGCCAGCAGCCAACTGGGACTAGTGCCAGAGACCCAGTACTTC. Drawing the rest from reference TRBV5-4 and TRBJ2-5, the complete variable domain is ETGVTQSPTHLIKTRGQQVTLRCSSQSGHNTVSWYQQALGQGPQFIFQYYREEENGRGNFPPRFSGLQFPNYSSELNVNALELDDSALYLCASSQLGLVPETQYFGPGTRLLVL.

The J gene is TRBJ2-7, the V gene TRBV28; a weak D match, TRBD1 (5 bases). V lost 1 base and J 4 bases, leaving 14 bases between the germline ends. CDR3 length: 15 residues. CDR1 and CDR2 from the germline V gene are MDHEN and SYDVKM. This CDR3 reads CASSLSARVPYEQYF. The CDR3 nucleotides are TGTGCCAGCAGTTTATCCGCCAGGGTCCCATACGAGCAGTACTTC.

A few counts support this clone. The chain combines TRBV7-3 with TRBJ2-2; TRBD1 might be the D (5 bases). The CDR3 totals 14 residues. Trimming stripped 2 bases from V and 1 base from J, with 5 bases between. The germline V gene encodes CDR1 SGHTA and CDR2 FQGTGA. The DNA for the CDR3 is TGTGCCAGCAGCTTAGGACAGAACACCGGGGAGCTGTTTTTT. This encodes CASSLGQNTGELFF.

The rearrangement links TRBV11-3 to TRBJ1-6; 8 bases match TRBD1. Per germline, CDR1 SGHNT and CDR2 YENEEA. The CDR3 extends over 17 amino acids. J gave up 8 bases and V 0 bases, and 9 bases lay outside the gene matches. In nucleotides, the CDR3 is TGTGCCAGCAGCTTAGAAAACTGGACAGGGAACGATTCACCCCTCCACTTT. Translating it yields CASSLENWTGNDSPLHF.

The chain links TRBV10-3 to TRBJ1-1; 7 nucleotides agree with TRBD1. Trimming cost V 9 bases and J 1 base; bases outside gene matches: 5. This CDR3 has 13 amino acids. The germline CDR1 and CDR2 sequences are ENHRY and SYGVKD. CDR3 DNA: TGTGCCATGAAGAGGGGGCAGAACACTGAAGCTTTCTTT. This encodes CAMKRGQNTEAFF.